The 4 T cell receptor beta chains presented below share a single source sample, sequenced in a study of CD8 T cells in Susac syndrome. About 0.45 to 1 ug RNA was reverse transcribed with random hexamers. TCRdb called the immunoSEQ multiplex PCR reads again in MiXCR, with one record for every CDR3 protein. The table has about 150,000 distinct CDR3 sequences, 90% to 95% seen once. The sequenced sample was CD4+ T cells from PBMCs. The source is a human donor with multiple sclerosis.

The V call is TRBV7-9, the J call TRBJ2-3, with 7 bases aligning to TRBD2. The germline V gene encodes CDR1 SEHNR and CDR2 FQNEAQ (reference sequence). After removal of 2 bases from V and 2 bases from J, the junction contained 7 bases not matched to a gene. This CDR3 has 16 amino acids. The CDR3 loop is CASSLKAGTDTDTQYF. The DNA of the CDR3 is TGTGCCAGCAGCTTAAAAGCGGGAACTGACACAGATACGCAGTATTTT.

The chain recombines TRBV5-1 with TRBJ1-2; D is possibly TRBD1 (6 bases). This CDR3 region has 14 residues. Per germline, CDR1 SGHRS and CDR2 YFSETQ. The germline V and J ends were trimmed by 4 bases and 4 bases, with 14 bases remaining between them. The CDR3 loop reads CASSRPGEIYGYTF. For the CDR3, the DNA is TGCGCCAGCAGCCGCCCAGGGGAGATCTATGGCTACACCTTC.

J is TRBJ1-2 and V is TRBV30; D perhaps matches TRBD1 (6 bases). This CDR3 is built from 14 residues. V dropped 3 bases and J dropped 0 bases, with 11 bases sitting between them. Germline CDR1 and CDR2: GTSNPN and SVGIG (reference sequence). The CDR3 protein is CAWRGHGANYGYTF. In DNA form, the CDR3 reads TGTGCCTGGAGGGGACATGGAGCTAACTATGGCTACACCTTC.

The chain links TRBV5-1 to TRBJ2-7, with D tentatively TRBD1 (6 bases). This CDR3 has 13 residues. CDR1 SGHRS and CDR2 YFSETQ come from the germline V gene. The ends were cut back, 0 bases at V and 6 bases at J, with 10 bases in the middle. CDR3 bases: TGCGCCAGCAGCTTGGGACAGGTCCGCGAGCAGTACTTC. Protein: CASSLGQVREQYF.